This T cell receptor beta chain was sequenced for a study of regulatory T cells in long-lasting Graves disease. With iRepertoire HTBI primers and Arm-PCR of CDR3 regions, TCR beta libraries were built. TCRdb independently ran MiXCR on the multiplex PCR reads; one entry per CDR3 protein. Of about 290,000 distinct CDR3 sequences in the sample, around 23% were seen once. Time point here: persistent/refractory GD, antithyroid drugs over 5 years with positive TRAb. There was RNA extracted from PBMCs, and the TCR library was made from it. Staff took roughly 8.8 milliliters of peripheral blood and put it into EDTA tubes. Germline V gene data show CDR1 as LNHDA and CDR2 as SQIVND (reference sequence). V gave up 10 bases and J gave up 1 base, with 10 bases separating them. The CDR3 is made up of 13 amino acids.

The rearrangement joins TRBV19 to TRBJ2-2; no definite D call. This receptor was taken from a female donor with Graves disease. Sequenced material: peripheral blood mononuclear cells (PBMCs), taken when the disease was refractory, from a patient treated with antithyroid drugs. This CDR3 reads CANGVRNTGELFF. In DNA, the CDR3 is TGTGCCAATGGGGTGAGGAACACCGGGGAGCTGTTTTTT.